This T cell receptor (beta chain) was identified during a study of cytomegalovirus exposure and HLA in healthy donors. Study outcomes and limitations: Certain sequence variants were highly shared and formed a cluster, and this cluster was likely a sequencing artifact. Analysis was carried out at a later point, and it linked a missense DCLRE1C variant to TCR beta V- and J-gene trimming. Later, an analysis showed that TCR beta chains associated with HLA were more clonally expanded than others that were equally common. At a 0.05 false discovery rate, a later analysis found around 15,000 TCR beta sequences to be associated with HLA alleles.

The CDR3 is made up of 13 amino acids. The V gene lost 2 bases and the J gene lost 4 bases, with 8 bases spanning the gap. Per germline, CDR1 SGHVS and CDR2 FQNEAQ. 60 Vbeta and 13 Jbeta primers were used in PCR. Using immunoSEQ multiplex PCR, the repertoire was profiled, and TCRdb retains in-frame clones only, with some absent. The sample has around 50,000 clones. Details on this clone: The target antigen is unknown.

Source material: PBMCs. V and J are TRBV7-8 and TRBJ1-1, with D possibly being TRBD1 (6 bases). The sequence was obtained from a male donor in good health and CMV-seropositive. The CDR3 nucleotides read TGTGCCAGCAGCTTACAGGGGACCACTGAAGCTTTCTTT. Amino acids: CASSLQGTTEAFF.